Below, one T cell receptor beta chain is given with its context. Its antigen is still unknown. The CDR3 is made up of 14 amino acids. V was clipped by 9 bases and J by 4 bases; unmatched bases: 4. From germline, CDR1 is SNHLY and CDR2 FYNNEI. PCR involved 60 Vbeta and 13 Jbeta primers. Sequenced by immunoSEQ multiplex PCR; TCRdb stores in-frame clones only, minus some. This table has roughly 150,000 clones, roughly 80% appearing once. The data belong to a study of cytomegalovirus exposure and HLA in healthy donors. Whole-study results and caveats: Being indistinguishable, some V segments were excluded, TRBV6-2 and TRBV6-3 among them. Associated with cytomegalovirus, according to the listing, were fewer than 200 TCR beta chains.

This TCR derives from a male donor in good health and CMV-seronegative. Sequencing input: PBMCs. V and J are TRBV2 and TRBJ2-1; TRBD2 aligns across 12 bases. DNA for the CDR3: TGTGCCAGTCGACTAGCGGGGGTATACAATGAGCAGTTCTTC. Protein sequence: CASRLAGVYNEQFF. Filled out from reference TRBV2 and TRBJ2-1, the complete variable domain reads EPEVTQTPSHQVTQMGQEVILRCVPISNHLYFYWYRQILGQKVEFLVSFYNNEISEKSEIFDDQFSVERPDGSNFTLKIRSTKLEDSAMYFCASRLAGVYNEQFFGPGTRLTVL.